These T cell receptor beta chains were read from a single sample in a study of blood T cells in healthy people across ages. TCRdb re-called the 5' RACE reads through MiXCR, storing one row per CDR3 protein. The sample has roughly 680,000 distinct CDR3 sequences, approximately 52% seen once. Sequenced sample: blood. Every receptor here comes from a woman of 80 years or more in good health. The CDR3 runs from the conserved cysteine through the conserved F or W. Fields, in order: V gene, CDR3 protein.

>TRBV15
CATSASHTYEQYF
>TRBV3-1
CASSQRAGTATYEQYF
>TRBV20-1
CSAGTSGRAGSYNEQYF
>TRBV20-1
CSARGADYEQYF
>TRBV5-1
CASSRAGLTGELFF
>TRBV5-1
CASSTGRETQYF
>TRBV7-8
CASSLAAYSGNTIYF
>TRBV7-2
CASSLRRGRQIKNIQYF
>TRBV7-9
CASSLDALPDTQYF
>TRBV20-1
CSAALAGVNTGELFF
>TRBV27
CASSLSLASNTGELFF
>TRBV6-1
CASSVTQNTEAFF
>TRBV20-1
CSARTLETQYF
>TRBV28
CASSSYRGHGYTF
>TRBV10-3
CAISRTGSYNEQFF
>TRBV29-1
CSVPTGAGYGYTF
>TRBV27
CASSARGRPPNEQFF
>TRBV2
CASKGQPRQGPCSNQPQHF
>TRBV20-1
CSARDRVFSQPQHF
>TRBV10-2
CASRRGGDGTYGYTF
>TRBV28
CASTSAGEYSNQPQHF
>TRBV6-1
CASSDPGARLNSPLHF
>TRBV24-1
CATPGTSADYEQYF
>TRBV20-1
CSVVGAHVSAYNEQYF
>TRBV20-1
CSACGEGLADTQYF
>TRBV6-6
CASRPQVHEEQYF
>TRBV24-1
CATRGGSETQYF
>TRBV7-9
CASSFSGVHGYTF
>TRBV5-4
CASSLSQGAWYGYTF
>TRBV20-1
CSATDRGVYNEQFF
>TRBV12-3/TRBV12-4
CASSLLRNYGYTF
>TRBV5-1
CASSSSASTDTQYF
>TRBV6-2/TRBV6-3
CASSYISLAPQYF
>TRBV3-1
CASSPSGSFAYNEQFF
>TRBV25-1
CASSELYDDGQETQYF
>TRBV5-5
CASSLPGGTNTEAFF
>TRBV29-1
CSVGPGNSEAFF
>TRBV20-1
CSARPSTDTQYF
>TRBV4-1
CASSQFPASGPYEQYF
>TRBV20-1
CSARDQLAGGPRGTDTQYF
>TRBV18
CASSGRISNPDTEAFF
>TRBV20-1
CSARDRGRINPPLHF
>TRBV30
CAWSSDRTQYF
>TRBV5-1
CASSLGSLYGGTQYF
>TRBV6-1
CATLRGQGSYEQYF
>TRBV27
CASSTLQGNEQYF
>TRBV7-2
CASSPQPRGLSTDTQYF
>TRBV5-1
CASSTKDTPYNEQFF
>TRBV27
CASSRDSGTGELFF
>TRBV29-1
CSVVGLYITDTQYF
>TRBV5-1
CASAERTSSLGSYEQYF
>TRBV15
CATSGGVNQPQHF
>TRBV12-3/TRBV12-4
CVSSLNLDRTEAFF
>TRBV9
CASSDLGSTDTQYF
>TRBV5-1
CASSLLGPGELFF
>TRBV3-1
CASSHGGRYNEQYF
>TRBV7-2
CASSLGGWNTGELFF
>TRBV7-9
CASSGQETQFF
>TRBV10-3
CAISEPQAALEQFF